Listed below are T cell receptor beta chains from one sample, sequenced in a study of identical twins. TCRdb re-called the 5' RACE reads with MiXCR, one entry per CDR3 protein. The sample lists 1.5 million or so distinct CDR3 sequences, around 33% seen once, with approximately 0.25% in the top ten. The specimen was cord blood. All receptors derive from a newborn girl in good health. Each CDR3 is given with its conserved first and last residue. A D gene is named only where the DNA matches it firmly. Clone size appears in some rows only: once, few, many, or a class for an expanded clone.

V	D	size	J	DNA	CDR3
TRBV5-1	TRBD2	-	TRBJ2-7	TGCGCCAGCAGCCCGGGACTAGCGGGTCTGACCTACGAGCAGTACTTC	CASSPGLAGLTYEQYF
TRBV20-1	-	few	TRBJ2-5	TGCAGTGCTAGAGATCAGTACCAAGAGACCCAGTACTTC	CSARDQYQETQYF
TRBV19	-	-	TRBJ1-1	TGTGCCAGTAGTATGGTCCCCGGCACAGTGGGAACTGAAGCTTTCTTT	CASSMVPGTVGTEAFF
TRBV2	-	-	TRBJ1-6	TGTGCCAGCAGCGCCAGTCAGGGTTCACCCCTCCACTTT	CASSASQGSPLHF
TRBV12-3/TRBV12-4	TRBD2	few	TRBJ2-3	TGTGCCAGCAGTTTGGTACGACTAGCGGACACAGATACGCAGTATTTT	CASSLVRLADTDTQYF
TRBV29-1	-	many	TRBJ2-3	TGCAGCGTTGCGACGTTTGGGCCAGATACGCAGTATTTT	CSVATFGPDTQYF
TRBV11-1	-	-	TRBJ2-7	TGTGCCAGCAGCCGGAGGTTTAGTCCAATGCACGAGCAGTACTTC	CASSRRFSPMHEQYF
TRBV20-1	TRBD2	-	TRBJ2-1	TGCAGTACCGCTGGACGAGCGGGGGGGCCGAATGAGCAGTTCTTC	CSTAGRAGGPNEQFF
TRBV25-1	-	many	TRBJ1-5	TGTGCCAGCAGTTCCCGGGATCAGCCCCAGCATTTT	CASSSRDQPQHF
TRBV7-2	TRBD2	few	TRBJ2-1	TGTGCCAGCAGCTTAGGCGGGAGGGCCTTATCGAATGAGCAGTTCTTC	CASSLGGRALSNEQFF
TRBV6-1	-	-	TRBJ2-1	TGTGCCAGCAGTGATTTTTTCTCGGGAGCGTCCTACAATGAGCAGTTCTTC	CASSDFFSGASYNEQFF
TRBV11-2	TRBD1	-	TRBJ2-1	TGTGCCAGCAGCTTAGCCCCAGGGGGACCCTACAATGAGCAGTTCTTC	CASSLAPGGPYNEQFF
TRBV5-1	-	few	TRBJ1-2	TGCGCCAGCAGCGCGCTCAGGGAGAACTATGGCTACACCTTC	CASSALRENYGYTF
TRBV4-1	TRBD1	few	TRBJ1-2	TGCGCCAGCAGCCAAGATGTGACAGGGGTCTATGGCTACACCTTC	CASSQDVTGVYGYTF
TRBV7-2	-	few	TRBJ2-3	TGTGCCAGCAGCTTAGGGGTAGTAATGCAGTATTTT	CASSLGVVMQYF
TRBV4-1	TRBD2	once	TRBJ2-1	TGCGCCAGCAGCCTGACTAGCGGGGGTGGTGTTTCTGAGCAGTTCTTC	CASSLTSGGGVSEQFF
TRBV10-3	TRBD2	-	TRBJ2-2	TGTGCCATCAGTGTCCCGACTAGCGGGGACACCGGGGAGCTGTTTTTT	CAISVPTSGDTGELFF
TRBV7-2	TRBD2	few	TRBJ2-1	TGTGCCAGCAGCTTATGGGGCAGCGGGGGGGCAACCAATGAGCAGTTCTTC	CASSLWGSGGATNEQFF
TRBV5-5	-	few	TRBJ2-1	TGTGCCAGCAGCTTACAGGGACCGGGACTCGGTGAGCAGTTCTTC	CASSLQGPGLGEQFF